Sequencing of this TCR beta chain was carried out in a study of blood T cell repertoires in COVID-19. Study information: Material from acute and convalescent COVID-19 was sourced from the United States, Italy and Spain. PBMCs, B-cell-depleted T cells, or T cells provided the cDNA or gDNA that made up the material.

The V and J ends lost 1 base and 5 bases respectively, with 13 bases between them. Germline values: CDR1 LNHDA, CDR2 SQIVND (reference sequence). The CDR3 spans 15 residues. Per the original data handling: The authors estimated nucleated cell counts from reference gene primer amplification. Here immunoSEQ multiplex PCR was the method, and the copy in TCRdb shows in-frame clones only, minus some. The DNA was the basis for D and trimming; V, J and clone size are from that table. Among tens of thousands of clones, 86% were seen once, and the ten largest hold under 8.5%. The clonotype was recovered from a man between 50 and 59 years old with active COVID-19. Sequencing was performed on peripheral blood. The chain carries TRBV19 and TRBJ2-3; possible D gene TRBD2, 5 bases. CDR3 in DNA: TGTGCCAGTAGTATAGGGAGGACTGGAGGAGATACGCAGTATTTT. Encoded protein: CASSIGRTGGDTQYF.